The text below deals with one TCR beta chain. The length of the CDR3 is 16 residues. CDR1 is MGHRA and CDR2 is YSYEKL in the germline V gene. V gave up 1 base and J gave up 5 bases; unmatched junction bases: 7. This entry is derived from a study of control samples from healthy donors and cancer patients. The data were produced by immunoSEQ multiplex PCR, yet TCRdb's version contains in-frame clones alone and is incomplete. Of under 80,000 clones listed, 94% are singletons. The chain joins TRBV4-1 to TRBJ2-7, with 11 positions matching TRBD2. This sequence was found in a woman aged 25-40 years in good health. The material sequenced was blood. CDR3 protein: CASSQVPSGGFDEQYF. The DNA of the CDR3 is TGCGCCAGCAGCCAAGTTCCTAGCGGGGGGTTCGACGAGCAGTACTTC.